The text below deals with one TCR beta chain. These data originate in a study of blood T cell repertoires in COVID-19. The overall study: Italy, Spain and the United States were the sources of the convalescent and acute COVID-19 samples.

Germline V CDR1 and CDR2: MNHEY, SVGAGI. V was cut by 5 bases and J by 2 bases, with 10 bases left in between. CDR3 length: 13 residues. Original data processing: Estimation of nucleated cell counts relied on the amplification of reference gene primers. Only in-frame clones appear in the TCRdb table, and some are missing; sequencing was by immunoSEQ multiplex PCR. The DNA was the basis for D and trimming; V, J and clone size are from that table. The sample includes under 300,000 clones, 85% to 90% of them seen just once. The sequencing sample was made of peripheral blood. This chain connects TRBV6-5 to TRBJ2-7; a weak D match, TRBD1 (5 bases). The receptor's source is a woman in her 70s with active or convalescent COVID-19. The CDR3 nucleotides read TGTGCCAGCAGTCCCGGACACACCTACGAGCAGTACTTC. It translates to CASSPGHTYEQYF.